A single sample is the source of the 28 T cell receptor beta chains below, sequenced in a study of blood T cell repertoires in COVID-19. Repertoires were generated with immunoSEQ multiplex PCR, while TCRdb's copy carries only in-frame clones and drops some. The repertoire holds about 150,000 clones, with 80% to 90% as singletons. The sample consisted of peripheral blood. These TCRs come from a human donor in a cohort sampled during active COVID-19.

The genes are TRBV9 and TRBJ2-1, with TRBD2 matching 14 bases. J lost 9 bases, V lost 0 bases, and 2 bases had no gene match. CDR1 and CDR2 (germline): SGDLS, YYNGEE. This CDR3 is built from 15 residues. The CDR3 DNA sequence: TGTGCCAGCAGCGTAGCGGGACTAGCGGGGGCTGAGCAGTTCTTC. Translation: CASSVAGLAGAEQFF.

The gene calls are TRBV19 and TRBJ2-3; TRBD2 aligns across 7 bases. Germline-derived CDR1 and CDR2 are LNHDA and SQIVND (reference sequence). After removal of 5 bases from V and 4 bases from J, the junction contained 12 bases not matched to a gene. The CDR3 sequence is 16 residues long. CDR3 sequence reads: CASSPNVAGEADTQYF. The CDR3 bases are TGTGCCAGTAGTCCAAACGTAGCGGGTGAAGCAGATACGCAGTATTTT.

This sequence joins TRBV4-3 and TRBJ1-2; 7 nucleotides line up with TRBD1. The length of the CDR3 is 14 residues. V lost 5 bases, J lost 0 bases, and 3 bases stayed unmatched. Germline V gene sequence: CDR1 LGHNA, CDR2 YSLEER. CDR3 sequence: CASSKTGTNYGYTF. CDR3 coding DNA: TGCGCCAGCAGCAAGACAGGGACTAACTATGGCTACACCTTC.

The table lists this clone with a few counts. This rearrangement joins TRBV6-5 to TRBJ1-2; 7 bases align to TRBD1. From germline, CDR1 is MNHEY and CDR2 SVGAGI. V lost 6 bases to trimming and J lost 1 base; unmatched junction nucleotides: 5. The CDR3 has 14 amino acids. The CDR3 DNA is TGTGCCAGCAGACAGGGACAGCTTAACTATGGCTACACCTTC. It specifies CASRQGQLNYGYTF.

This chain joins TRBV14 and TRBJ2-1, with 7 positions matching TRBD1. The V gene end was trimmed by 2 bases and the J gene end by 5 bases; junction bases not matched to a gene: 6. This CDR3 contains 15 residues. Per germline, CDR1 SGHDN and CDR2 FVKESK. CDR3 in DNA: TGTGCCAGCAGCCAACGACAGGGTTTCCACAATGAGCAGTTCTTC. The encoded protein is CASSQRQGFHNEQFF. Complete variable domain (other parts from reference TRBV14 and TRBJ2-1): EAGVTQFPSHSVIEKGQTVTLRCDPISGHDNLYWYRRVMGKEIKFLLHFVKESKQDESGMPNNRFLAERTGGTYSTLKVQPAELEDSGVYFCASSQRQGFHNEQFFGPGTRLTVL.

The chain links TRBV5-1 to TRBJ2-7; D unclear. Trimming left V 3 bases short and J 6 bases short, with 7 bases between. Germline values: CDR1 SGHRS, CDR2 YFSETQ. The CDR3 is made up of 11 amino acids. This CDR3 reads CASSSPGEQYF. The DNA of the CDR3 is TGCGCCAGCAGCTCCCCGGGCGAGCAGTACTTC.

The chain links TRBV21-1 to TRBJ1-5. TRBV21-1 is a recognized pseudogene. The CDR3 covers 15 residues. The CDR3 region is CASSSLGGLHQPQHF. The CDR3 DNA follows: TGTGCCAGCAGCTCCTTGGGGGGGCTGCATCAGCCCCAGCATTTT.

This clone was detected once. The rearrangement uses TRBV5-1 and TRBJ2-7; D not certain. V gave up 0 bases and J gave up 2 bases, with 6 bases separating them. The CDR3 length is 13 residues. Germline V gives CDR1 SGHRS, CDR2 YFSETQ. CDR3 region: CASSLVAAYEQYF. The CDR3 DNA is TGCGCCAGCAGCTTGGTGGCAGCCTACGAGCAGTACTTC.

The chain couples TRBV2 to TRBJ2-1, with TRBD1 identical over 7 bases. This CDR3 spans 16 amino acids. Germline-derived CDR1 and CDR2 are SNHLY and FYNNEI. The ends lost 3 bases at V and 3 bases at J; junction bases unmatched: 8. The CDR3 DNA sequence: TGTGCCAGCAGTGAGGACGACAGGGAAGGCTACAATGAGCAGTTCTTC. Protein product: CASSEDDREGYNEQFF.

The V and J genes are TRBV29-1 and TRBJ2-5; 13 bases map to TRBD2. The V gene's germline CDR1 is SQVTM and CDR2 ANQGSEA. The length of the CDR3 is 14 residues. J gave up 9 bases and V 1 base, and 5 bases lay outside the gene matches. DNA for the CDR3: TGCAGCGTTGAAGGACTAGCGGGGGGTGAGGCCCAGTACTTC. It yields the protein CSVEGLAGGEAQYF.

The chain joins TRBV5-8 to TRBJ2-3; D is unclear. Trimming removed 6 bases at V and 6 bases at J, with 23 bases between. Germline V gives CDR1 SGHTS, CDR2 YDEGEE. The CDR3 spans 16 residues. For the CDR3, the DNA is TGTGCCAGCACCCTTTCTATCCGGCGGAAGCTGGATACGCAGTATTTT. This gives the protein CASTLSIRRKLDTQYF.

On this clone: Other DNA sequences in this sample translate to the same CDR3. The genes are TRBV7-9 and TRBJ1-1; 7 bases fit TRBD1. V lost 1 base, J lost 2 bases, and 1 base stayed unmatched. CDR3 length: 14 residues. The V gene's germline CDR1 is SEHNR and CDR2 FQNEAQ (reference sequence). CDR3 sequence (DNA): TGTGCCAGCAGCTTAGGACAGGGTAACACTGAAGCTTTCTTT. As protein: CASSLGQGNTEAFF.

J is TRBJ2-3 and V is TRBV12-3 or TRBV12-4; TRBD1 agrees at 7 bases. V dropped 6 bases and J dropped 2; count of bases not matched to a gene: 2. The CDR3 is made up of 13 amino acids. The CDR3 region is CASRGQYTDTQYF. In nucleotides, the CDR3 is TGTGCCAGCAGGGGACAGTACACAGATACGCAGTATTTT.

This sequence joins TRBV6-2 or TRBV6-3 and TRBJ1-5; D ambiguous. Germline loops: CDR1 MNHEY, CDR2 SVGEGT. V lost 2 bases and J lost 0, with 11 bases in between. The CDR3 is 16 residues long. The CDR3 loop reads CASSYRREYSNQPQHF. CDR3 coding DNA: TGTGCCAGCAGTTACAGGAGGGAATATAGCAATCAGCCCCAGCATTTT.

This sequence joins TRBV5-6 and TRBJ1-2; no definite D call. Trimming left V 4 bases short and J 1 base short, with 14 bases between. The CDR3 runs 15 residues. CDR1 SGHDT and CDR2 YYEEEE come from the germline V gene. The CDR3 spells CASSPDYGNNYGYTF. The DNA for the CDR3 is TGTGCCAGCAGCCCGGACTACGGTAATAACTATGGCTACACCTTC.

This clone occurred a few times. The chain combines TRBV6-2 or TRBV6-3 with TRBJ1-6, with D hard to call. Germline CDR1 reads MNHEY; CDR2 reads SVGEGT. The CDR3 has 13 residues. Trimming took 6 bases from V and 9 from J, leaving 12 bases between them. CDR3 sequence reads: CASSPPTSSPLHF. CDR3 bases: TGTGCCAGCAGCCCCCCCACATCTTCACCCCTCCACTTT.

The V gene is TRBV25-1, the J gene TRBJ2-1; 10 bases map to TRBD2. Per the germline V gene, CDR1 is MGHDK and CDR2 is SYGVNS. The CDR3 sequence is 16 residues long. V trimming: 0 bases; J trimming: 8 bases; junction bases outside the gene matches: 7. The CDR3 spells CASSEYRAGGPDEQFF. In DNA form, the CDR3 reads TGTGCCAGCAGTGAATATCGAGCGGGGGGGCCGGATGAGCAGTTCTTC.

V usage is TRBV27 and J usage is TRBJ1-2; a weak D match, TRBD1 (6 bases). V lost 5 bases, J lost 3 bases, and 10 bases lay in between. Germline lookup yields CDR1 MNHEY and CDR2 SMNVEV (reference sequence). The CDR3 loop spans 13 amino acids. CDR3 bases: TGTGCCAGCAGTCACAGGACAGACTATGGCTACACCTTC. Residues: CASSHRTDYGYTF.

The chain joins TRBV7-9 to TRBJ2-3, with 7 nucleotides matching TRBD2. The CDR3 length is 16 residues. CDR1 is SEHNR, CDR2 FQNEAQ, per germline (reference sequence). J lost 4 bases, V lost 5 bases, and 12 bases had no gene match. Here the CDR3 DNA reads TGTGCCAGCAGCGGGACGGGGGGAGGGGCGGCAGATACGCAGTATTTT. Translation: CASSGTGGGAADTQYF.

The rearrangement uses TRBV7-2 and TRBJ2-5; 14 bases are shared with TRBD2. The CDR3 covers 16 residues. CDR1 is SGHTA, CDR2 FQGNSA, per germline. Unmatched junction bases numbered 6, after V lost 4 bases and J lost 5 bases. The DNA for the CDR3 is TGTGCCAGCAGCTCGACTAGCGGGGGGGCCGGGGAGACCCAGTACTTC. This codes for CASSSTSGGAGETQYF.

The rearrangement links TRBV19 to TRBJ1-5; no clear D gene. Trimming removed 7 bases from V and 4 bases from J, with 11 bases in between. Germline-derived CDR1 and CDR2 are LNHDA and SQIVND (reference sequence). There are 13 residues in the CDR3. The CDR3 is CASNLMENQPQHF. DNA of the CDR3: TGTGCCAGTAACCTGATGGAGAATCAGCCCCAGCATTTT.

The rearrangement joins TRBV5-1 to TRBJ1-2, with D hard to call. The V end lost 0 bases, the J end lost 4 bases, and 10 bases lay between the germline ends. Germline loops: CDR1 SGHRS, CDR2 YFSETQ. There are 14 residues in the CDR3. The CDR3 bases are TGCGCCAGCAGCTTGGTAGAGGGAGGCTATGGCTACACCTTC. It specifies CASSLVEGGYGYTF.

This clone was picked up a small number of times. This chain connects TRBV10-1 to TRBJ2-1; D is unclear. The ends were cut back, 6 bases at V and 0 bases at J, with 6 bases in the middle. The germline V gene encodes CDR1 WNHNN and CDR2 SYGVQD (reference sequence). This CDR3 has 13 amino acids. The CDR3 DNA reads TGCGCCAGCAGCAAGAGCTCCTACAATGAGCAGTTCTTC. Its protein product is CASSKSSYNEQFF.

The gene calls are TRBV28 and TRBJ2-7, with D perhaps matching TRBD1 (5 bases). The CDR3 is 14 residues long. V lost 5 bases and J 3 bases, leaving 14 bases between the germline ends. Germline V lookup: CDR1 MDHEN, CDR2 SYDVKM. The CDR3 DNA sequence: TGTGCCAGCAGTCCCCTCCAGGGCTACTACGAGCAGTACTTC. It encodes CASSPLQGYYEQYF.

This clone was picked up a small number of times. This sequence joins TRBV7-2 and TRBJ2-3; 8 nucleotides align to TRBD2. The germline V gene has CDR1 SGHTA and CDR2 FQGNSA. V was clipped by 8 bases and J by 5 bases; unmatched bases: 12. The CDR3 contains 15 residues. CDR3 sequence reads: CASQSGGDMRDTQYF. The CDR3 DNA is TGTGCCAGCCAATCCGGGGGGGATATGAGAGATACGCAGTATTTT. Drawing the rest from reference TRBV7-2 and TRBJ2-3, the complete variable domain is GAGVSQSPSNKVTEKGKDVELRCDPISGHTALYWYRQSLGQGLEFLIYFQGNSAPDKSGLPSDRFSAERTGGSVSTLTIQRTQQEDSAVYLCASQSGGDMRDTQYFGPGTRLTVL.

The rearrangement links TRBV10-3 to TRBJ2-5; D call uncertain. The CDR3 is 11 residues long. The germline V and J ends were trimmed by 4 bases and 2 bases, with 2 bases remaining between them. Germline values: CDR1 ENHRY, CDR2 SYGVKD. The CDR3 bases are TGTGCCATCAGTGCTCAAGAGACCCAGTACTTC. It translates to CAISAQETQYF.

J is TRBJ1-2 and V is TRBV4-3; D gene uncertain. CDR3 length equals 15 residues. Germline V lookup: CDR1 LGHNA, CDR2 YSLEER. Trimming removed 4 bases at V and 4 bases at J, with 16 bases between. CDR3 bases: TGCGCCAGCAGCCCATCTGGACTGCGTGGCTATGGCTACACCTTC. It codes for CASSPSGLRGYGYTF.

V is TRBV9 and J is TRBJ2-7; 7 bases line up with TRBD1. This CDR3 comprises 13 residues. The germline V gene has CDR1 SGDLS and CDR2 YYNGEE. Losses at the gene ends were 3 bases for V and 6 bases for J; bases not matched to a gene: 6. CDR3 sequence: CASSARGGAEQYF. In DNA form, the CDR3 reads TGTGCCAGCAGCGCTCGAGGGGGCGCCGAGCAGTACTTC.